This T cell receptor (beta chain) was profiled in a study of blood T cell repertoires in COVID-19. As for the study in general: Acute-phase and convalescent COVID-19 samples originated in the United States, Italy and Spain. From T cells, B-cell-depleted T cells, or PBMCs came the material, which was cDNA or gDNA.

Cohort 3 recovered donors had two negative PCRs, clearance, or symptom resolution. With 0 bases clipped from V and 7 bases from J, the junction kept 10 bases outside the gene matches. From germline, CDR1 is MNHNS and CDR2 SASEGT. This CDR3 has 16 residues. Profiling relied on immunoSEQ multiplex PCR, and the TCRdb table lists in-frame clones only, not all of them. The top ten hold around 5% of the sample, which has more than 300,000 clones, around four fifths seen once. The rearrangement uses TRBV6-1 and TRBJ1-2; 8 bases are shared with TRBD1. The sequenced sample consisted of PBMCs or T cells enriched from blood (not recorded which). The sequence came from a woman in her 50s who had recovered from COVID-19. The CDR3 here is CASSEAWTGPQGGYTF. The CDR3 DNA is TGTGCCAGCAGTGAAGCTTGGACAGGGCCGCAGGGTGGCTACACCTTC.